This entry features one TCR beta chain sequence. Method: immunoSEQ multiplex PCR; TCRdb's copy keeps in-frame clones and lacks some. The sample has around 40,000 clones, about 90% seen once. This entry belongs to a study of T cell changes during pregnancy in multiple sclerosis. V lost 4 bases to trimming and J lost 4 bases, with 8 bases between them. This CDR3 is built from 12 residues. Per germline, CDR1 SGHRS and CDR2 YFSETQ. This sequence was found in a female donor with multiple sclerosis, enrolled in a pregnancy study. The V and J genes are TRBV5-1 and TRBJ1-1; D remains ambiguous. Sequencing was performed on CD4+ T cells from peripheral blood mononuclear cells, taken in the third trimester of pregnancy. The CDR3 loop reads CASSPTSTEAFF. The CDR3 DNA reads as TGCGCCAGCAGCCCTACGAGCACTGAAGCTTTCTTT.